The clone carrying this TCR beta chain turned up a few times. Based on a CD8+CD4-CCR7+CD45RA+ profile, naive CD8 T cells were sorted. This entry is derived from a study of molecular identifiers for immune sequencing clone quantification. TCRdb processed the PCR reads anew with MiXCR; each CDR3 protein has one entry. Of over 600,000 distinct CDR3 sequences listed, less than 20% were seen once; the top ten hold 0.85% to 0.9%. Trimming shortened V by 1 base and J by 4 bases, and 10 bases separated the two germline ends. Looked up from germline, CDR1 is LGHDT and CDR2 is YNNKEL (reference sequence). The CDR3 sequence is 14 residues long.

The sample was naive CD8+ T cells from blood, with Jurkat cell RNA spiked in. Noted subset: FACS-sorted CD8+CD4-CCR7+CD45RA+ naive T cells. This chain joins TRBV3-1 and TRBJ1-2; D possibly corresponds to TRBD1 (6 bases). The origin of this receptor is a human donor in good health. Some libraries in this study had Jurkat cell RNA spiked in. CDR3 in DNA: TGTGCCAGCAGCCAAGTCGGACAGCTCTATGGCTACACCTTC. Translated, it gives CASSQVGQLYGYTF.